These 25 T cell receptor beta chains were sequenced from one sample in a study of T cell responses to AZD1222 COVID-19 vaccine. Here immunoSEQ multiplex PCR was the method, and the copy in TCRdb shows in-frame clones only, minus some. The sample records some 100,000 clones, around 90% being singletons. This specimen was peripheral blood, taken 28 days after the second AZD1222 dose. The receptor set was obtained from an adult who received the AZD1222 COVID-19 vaccine.

This clone was observed once. The genes are TRBV5-1 and TRBJ1-2, with 8 bases lining up with TRBD1. Germline V gives CDR1 SGHRS, CDR2 YFSETQ. Germline trimming cut 3 bases from V and 3 bases from J; bases unmatched to any gene: 4. The CDR3 extends over 14 amino acids. Here the CDR3 reads CASSSGTGDYGYTF. In DNA, the CDR3 is TGCGCCAGCAGCTCGGGGACAGGAGACTATGGCTACACCTTC.

With respect to this clone: The same CDR3 is also encoded by other DNA sequences in this sample. The V call is TRBV7-9, the J call TRBJ1-2; D may be TRBD1 (6 bases). Germline values: CDR1 SEHNR, CDR2 FQNEAQ (reference sequence). Trimming pared 1 base from V and 4 bases from J, leaving 10 bases between. The CDR3 has 14 amino acids. CDR3 protein: CASSLGGGGYGYTF. CDR3 bases: TGTGCCAGCAGCTTAGGTGGAGGGGGCTATGGCTACACCTTC.

The V call is TRBV5-5, the J call TRBJ2-7; D is possibly TRBD2 (5 bases). The CDR3 loop spans 15 amino acids. V was trimmed by 1 base and J by 0 bases, leaving 11 bases between them. Germline V gene sequence: CDR1 SGHKS, CDR2 YYEKEE (reference sequence). CDR3 bases: TGTGCCAGCAGCTTGTGGGTGGGGAGCTCCTACGAGCAGTACTTC. Its translation is CASSLWVGSSYEQYF.

The DNA for the CDR3 is TGTGCCAGCAGCCGCCGGACTAGCGGGGGAAAAGAGACCCAGTACTTC. Amino acid sequence: CASSRRTSGGKETQYF. The chain links TRBV7-2 to TRBJ2-5, with 13 bases matching TRBD2. V trimming: 5 bases; J trimming: 3 bases; junction bases outside the gene matches: 6. There are 16 residues in the CDR3. Germline V gene sequence: CDR1 SGHTA, CDR2 FQGNSA.

This clone was seen just once. This rearrangement joins TRBV18 to TRBJ1-4; D is unresolved. V gave up 4 bases and J gave up 9 bases, with 12 bases separating them. The germline V gene encodes CDR1 KGHSH and CDR2 LQKENI. The CDR3 sequence is 13 residues long. CDR3 sequence (DNA): TGTGCCAGCTCACGCGACGGAGAGAAAAAACTGTTTTTT. It encodes CASSRDGEKKLFF.

This sequence joins TRBV5-1 and TRBJ2-7, with D perhaps matching TRBD1 (6 bases). Trimming stripped 4 bases from V and 6 bases from J, with 14 bases between. The CDR3 is 13 amino acids. Germline loops: CDR1 SGHRS, CDR2 YFSETQ. The CDR3 loop reads CASSLHRDGEQYF. CDR3 sequence (DNA): TGCGCCAGCAGCCTCCACAGGGATGGCGAGCAGTACTTC.

The CDR3 region is CASRPPRGLAGECYEQYF. In DNA form, the CDR3 reads TGTGCAAGTCGCCCCCCCCGGGGACTAGCGGGTGAATGCTACGAGCAGTACTTC. The chain couples TRBV12-2 to TRBJ2-7; the table's D call, TRBD2, was not checked against the DNA. TRBV12-2 is designated a pseudogene. The CDR3 sequence is 18 residues long.

This clone was counted once. The chain couples TRBV5-1 to TRBJ1-1, with a weak D call TRBD1 (6 bases). Looked up from germline, CDR1 is SGHRS and CDR2 is YFSETQ. This CDR3 region has 16 residues. The V end lost 3 bases, the J end lost 0 bases, and 15 bases lay between the germline ends. This chain's CDR3 is CASSWTPGQLNTEAFF. CDR3 nucleotide sequence: TGCGCCAGCAGCTGGACCCCGGGACAATTGAACACTGAAGCTTTCTTT. Based on the CDR3 plus reference TRBV5-1 and TRBJ1-1, the full variable domain is KAGVTQTPRYLIKTRGQQVTLSCSPISGHRSVSWYQQTPGQGLQFLFEYFSETQRNKGNFPGRFSGRQFSNSRSEMNVSTLELGDSALYLCASSWTPGQLNTEAFFGQGTRLTVV.

The genes are TRBV16 and TRBJ1-4; no reliable D call. Trimming stripped 2 bases from V and 3 bases from J, with 10 bases between. The CDR3 extends over 15 amino acids. Germline values: CDR1 KGHSY, CDR2 FQNENV. As DNA, the CDR3 is TGTGCCAGCAGCCAAACGAATTACGCTAATGAAAAACTGTTTTTT. Its protein is CASSQTNYANEKLFF.

The V gene is TRBV9, the J gene TRBJ1-1; no definite D call. Per the germline V gene, CDR1 is SGDLS and CDR2 is YYNGEE. Trimming stripped 4 bases from V and 0 bases from J, with 10 bases between. The CDR3 spans 14 residues. CDR3 loop: CASSQVGVNTEAFF. The CDR3 nucleotides are TGTGCCAGCAGCCAAGTGGGTGTGAACACTGAAGCTTTCTTT.

J is TRBJ1-1 and V is TRBV6-2 or TRBV6-3; D not certain. From germline, CDR1 is MNHEY and CDR2 SVGEGT. This CDR3 is built from 14 residues. The ends were cut back, 2 bases at V and 0 bases at J, with 7 bases in the middle. The CDR3 DNA reads TGTGCCAGCAGTTACAGGGAACTGAACACTGAAGCTTTCTTT. Translation: CASSYRELNTEAFF.

The chain joins TRBV18 to TRBJ1-1; tentative D call: TRBD1 (6 bases). CDR1 and CDR2 (germline): KGHSH, LQKENI. The CDR3 runs 16 residues. Trimming stripped 2 bases from V and 1 base from J, with 14 bases between. The CDR3 loop reads CASSPVQTGSNTEAFF. DNA for the CDR3: TGTGCCAGCTCACCAGTCCAGACAGGATCGAACACTGAAGCTTTCTTT.

This chain links TRBV19 with TRBJ1-2; no clear D gene. The CDR3 spans 14 residues. The V end lost 2 bases, the J end lost 7 bases, and 14 bases lay between the germline ends. The germline V gene has CDR1 LNHDA and CDR2 SQIVND (reference sequence). In nucleotides, the CDR3 is TGTGCCAGTAGTATAAGAGGGAGGAGAGCTGGCTACACCTTC. As protein: CASSIRGRRAGYTF.

The V and J genes are TRBV9 and TRBJ2-1; 8 bases fit TRBD1. Germline loops: CDR1 SGDLS, CDR2 YYNGEE. The CDR3 is 15 residues long. The trim removed 4 bases at V and 6 bases at J, leaving 9 bases unmatched. The CDR3: CASSRRGQGGNEQFF. DNA for the CDR3: TGTGCCAGCAGCAGAAGAGGACAGGGAGGCAATGAGCAGTTCTTC.

The chain carries TRBV5-1 and TRBJ1-3; 8 bases are shared with TRBD1. Trimming took 2 bases from V and 2 from J; bases not matched to a gene: 12. Looked up from germline, CDR1 is SGHRS and CDR2 is YFSETQ. The CDR3 runs to 18 residues. This CDR3 reads CASSLGQGAGIPGNTIYF. The CDR3 nucleotides read TGCGCCAGCAGCTTAGGACAGGGCGCCGGGATTCCTGGAAACACCATATATTTT.

In DNA, the CDR3 is TGTGCCACCAGCAGACTCCTGGACAGGGCCTCCTACAATGAGCAGTTCTTC. Its translation is CATSRLLDRASYNEQFF. The rearrangement uses TRBV15 and TRBJ2-1; 8 nucleotides align to TRBD1. Germline-derived CDR1 and CDR2 are LNHNV and YYDKDF (reference sequence). CDR3 size: 17 residues. V shed 2 bases, J shed 0 bases, and the junction held 6 bases outside the gene matches. The full variable domain, completed using reference TRBV15 and TRBJ2-1, is DAMVIQNPRYQVTQFGKPVTLSCSQTLNHNVMYWYQQKSSQAPKLLFHYYDKDFNNEADTPDNFQSRRPNTSFCFLDIRSPGLGDTAMYLCATSRLLDRASYNEQFFGPGTRLTVL.

The CDR3 region has the DNA TGTGCCAGCAGCCAACGGGGGACCACAGATACGCAGTATTTT. Protein sequence: CASSQRGTTDTQYF. The V call is TRBV3-1 (or the pseudogene TRBV3-2), the J call TRBJ2-3, with D possibly TRBD2 on 6 matching bases. V was pared by 2 bases and J by 2 bases, with 8 bases between. The length of the CDR3 is 14 residues. Germline assignment: CDR1 LGHDT and CDR2 YNNKEL (reference sequence).

V is TRBV6-2 or TRBV6-3 and J is TRBJ1-4; the D gene is possibly TRBD1 (5 bases). Trimming took 5 bases from V and 7 from J, leaving 11 bases between them. CDR1 is MNHEY and CDR2 is SVGEGT in the germline V gene. The CDR3 has 13 residues. CDR3 nucleotides: TGTGCCAGCAGTCTGGGGACCTTTGAAAAACTGTTTTTT. This encodes CASSLGTFEKLFF.

The chain recombines TRBV2 with TRBJ1-2; D is perhaps TRBD1 (6 bases). The germline V gene encodes CDR1 SNHLY and CDR2 FYNNEI. V was trimmed by 0 bases and J by 5 bases, leaving 13 bases between them. The CDR3 consists of 15 residues. The CDR3 spells CASSEAGQGLYGYTF. DNA for the CDR3: TGTGCCAGCAGTGAAGCTGGCCAGGGGTTATATGGCTACACCTTC.

The chain couples TRBV7-2 to TRBJ2-3; 10 bases map to TRBD2. The CDR3 runs 14 residues. Trimming took 4 bases from V and 3 from J; bases not matched to a gene: 1. CDR1 and CDR2 (germline): SGHTA, FQGNSA. The CDR3 loop reads CASSSGLATDTQYF. In DNA form, the CDR3 reads TGTGCCAGCAGCTCGGGACTAGCGACAGATACGCAGTATTTT.

This clone was counted a few times. This chain's CDR3 is CASSEKVEYNGYTF. CDR3 sequence (DNA): TGTGCCAGCAGTGAAAAGGTGGAGTACAACGGCTACACCTTC. This chain joins TRBV6-1 and TRBJ1-2; D is unclear. The CDR3 has 14 residues. The V end lost 2 bases, the J end lost 8 bases, and 15 bases lay between the germline ends. The germline V gene has CDR1 MNHNS and CDR2 SASEGT.

The chain employs TRBV9 and TRBJ1-1; maybe TRBD1 (6 bases). Trimming stripped 2 bases from V and 3 bases from J, with 11 bases between. The CDR3 contains 14 residues. Germline CDR1 and CDR2: SGDLS and YYNGEE. This CDR3 reads CASSVGGGDTEAFF. The CDR3 nucleotides are TGTGCCAGCAGCGTCGGGGGCGGGGACACTGAAGCTTTCTTT.

This clone was found a few times. The chain employs TRBV19 and TRBJ2-7; 7 nucleotides agree with TRBD1. CDR3 length: 15 residues. V was pared by 6 bases and J by 2 bases, with 10 bases of the junction left unmatched. Germline V CDR1 and CDR2: LNHDA, SQIVND (reference sequence). DNA for the CDR3: TGTGCCAGTAGGGTCGGACAGGCACCAACCTACGAGCAGTACTTC. Encoded protein: CASRVGQAPTYEQYF.

CDR3 sequence (DNA): TGTGCCAGCAAATACGTGGTCAAGGGGGGTACGCAGTATTTT. Protein sequence: CASKYVVKGGTQYF. V gene TRBV6-5 combines with J gene TRBJ2-3; either TRBD1 or TRBD2 may supply D (6 bases each). The CDR3 has 14 residues. In germline, CDR1 is MNHEY, CDR2 SVGAGI. Trimming cost V 7 bases and J 8 bases, with 19 bases left between them.

V usage is TRBV12-3 or TRBV12-4 and J usage is TRBJ1-3; D unclear. V lost 5 bases, J lost 7 bases, and 12 bases lay in between. The CDR3 loop spans 13 amino acids. This CDR3 is CASSQSGINTIYF. The CDR3 region has the DNA TGTGCCAGCAGTCAAAGTGGGATCAACACCATATATTTT.